This T cell receptor beta chain was identified during a study of early T cells in non-severe SARS-CoV-2 infection. Study-level results: Comparison of clonotypes with VDJdb favored anti-spike CD8 responses while missing private and CD4 specificities.

TCRdb reprocessed the 5' RACE reads via MiXCR and lists one record per CDR3 protein. This sample has tens of thousands of distinct CDR3 sequences, with about 12% found just once. The table lists this clonotype with many counts. Its antigen remains unidentified. The length of the CDR3 is 15 residues. The germline V gene encodes CDR1 ENHRY and CDR2 SYGVKD. V gave up 4 bases and J gave up 0 bases, with 9 bases separating them. The sequencing input was whole blood. The TCR sequence derives from an adult who was a healthcare worker with PCR-confirmed SARS-CoV-2 infection or an uninfected control (not recorded which). The chain has TRBV10-3 and TRBJ2-2; TRBD2 is a possible D gene (5 bases). Here the CDR3 DNA reads TGTGCCATCAGTGGGGCCGGGACGAACACCGGGGAGCTGTTTTTT. This codes for CAISGAGTNTGELFF.